This T cell receptor beta chain was documented in a study of molecular identifiers for immune sequencing clone quantification. Background on the study: Five aliquots were made in replicates from the RNA of approximately 20,000 or 98,000 naive CD8 cells, and four were sequenced. Study conclusions and caveats: Underestimation of highly expanded clone sizes could arise where identical TCR molecules share a barcode. In a background of around 920,000 naive cells, spiked Jurkat TCR RNA from one cell was reportedly detectable. Whereas clones above 20 RNA copies held under 1% of naive-cell molecules, they held over 97% of effector molecules.

TCRdb re-derived calls from the PCR reads in MiXCR, one entry per CDR3 protein. The repertoire holds fewer than 350,000 distinct CDR3 sequences, with about a fifth as singletons. Trimming cost V 2 bases and J 6 bases, with 10 bases left between them. The CDR3 has 13 amino acids. The germline V gene encodes CDR1 LGHNT and CDR2 FRNRAP. This clonotype has ten or more counts. As yet, its antigen is unknown. The chain joins TRBV12-5 to TRBJ1-1; D is possibly TRBD1 (6 bases). The specimen sequenced was naive CD8+ T cells from blood, with Jurkat cell RNA spiked in. Noted subset: FACS-sorted CD8+CD4-CCR7+CD45RA+ naive T cells. This TCR derives from a human donor in good health. Some libraries in this study had Jurkat cell RNA spiked in. The CDR3 sequence: CASGLIGGAEAFF. The CDR3 nucleotides read TGTGCTAGTGGTTTGATAGGGGGGGCTGAAGCTTTCTTT.